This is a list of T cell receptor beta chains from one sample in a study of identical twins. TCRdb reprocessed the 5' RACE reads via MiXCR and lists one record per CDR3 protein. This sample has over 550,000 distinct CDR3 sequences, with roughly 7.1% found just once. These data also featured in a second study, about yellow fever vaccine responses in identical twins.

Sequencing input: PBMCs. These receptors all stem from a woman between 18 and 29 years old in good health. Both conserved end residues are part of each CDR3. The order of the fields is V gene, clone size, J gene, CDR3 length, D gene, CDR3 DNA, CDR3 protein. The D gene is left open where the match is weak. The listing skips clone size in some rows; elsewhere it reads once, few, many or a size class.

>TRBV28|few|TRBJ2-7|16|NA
TGTGCCAGCAGTAGGGCGGGTCGGGGCTTTGATGACGAGCAGTACTTC
CASSRAGRGFDDEQYF
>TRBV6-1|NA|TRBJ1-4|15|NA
TGTGCCAGCAGTGAGCCCCCAGGTACCGGAGAAAAACTGTTTTTT
CASSEPPGTGEKLFF
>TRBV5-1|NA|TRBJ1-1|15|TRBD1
TGCGCCAGCAGCCGGGGGACAGGGGAGAACACTGAAGCTTTCTTT
CASSRGTGENTEAFF
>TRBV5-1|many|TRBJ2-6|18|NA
TGCGCCAGCAGCTTCCATCTGACAGAGCTATCTGGGGCCAACGTCCTGACTTTC
CASSFHLTELSGANVLTF
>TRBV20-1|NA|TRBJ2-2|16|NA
TGCAGTGCTACACTTCGGACGGTGGCGAACACCGGGGAGCTGTTTTTT
CSATLRTVANTGELFF
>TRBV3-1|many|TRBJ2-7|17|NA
TGTGCCAGCAGCCCAACACTCACTGACTCCAGCTCCTACGAGCAGTACTTC
CASSPTLTDSSSYEQYF
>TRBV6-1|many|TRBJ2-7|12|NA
TGTGCCAGCAGACGACAACATCACGAGCAGTACTTC
CASRRQHHEQYF
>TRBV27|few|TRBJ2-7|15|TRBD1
TGTGCCAGCAGCCCAGGGACAGGGAGGGGCCACGAGCAGTACTTC
CASSPGTGRGHEQYF
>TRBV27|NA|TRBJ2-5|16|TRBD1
TGTGCCAGCAGTTTTGGTGTTCAGGGGGCGAGAGAGACCCAGTACTTC
CASSFGVQGARETQYF
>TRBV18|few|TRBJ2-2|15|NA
TGTGCCAGCTCACCACCGAAGGGTTTCACCGGGGAGCTGTTTTTT
CASSPPKGFTGELFF
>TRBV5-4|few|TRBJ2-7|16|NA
TGTGCCAGCAGCTTGGCAGGGGCAGGGAACTCCTACGAGCAGTACTTC
CASSLAGAGNSYEQYF
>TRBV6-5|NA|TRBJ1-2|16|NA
TGTGCCAGCAGTTACCAAAGATGGGGAGGTAACTATGGCTACACCTTC
CASSYQRWGGNYGYTF
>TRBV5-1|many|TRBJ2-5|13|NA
TGCGCCAGCAGCTTGGGAACACAAGAGACCCAGTACTTC
CASSLGTQETQYF
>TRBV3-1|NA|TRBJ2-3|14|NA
TGTGCCAGCAAAGGCAGCGGAGTCACAGATACGCAGTATTTT
CASKGSGVTDTQYF
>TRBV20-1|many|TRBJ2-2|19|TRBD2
TGCAGTGCTAGAGATTTTCTAGCGGGAGAAACTAAGGGCACCGGGGAGCTGTTTTTT
CSARDFLAGETKGTGELFF
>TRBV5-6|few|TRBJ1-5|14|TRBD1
TGTGCCAGCACCCGACAGGGGGACAATCAGCCCCAGCATTTT
CASTRQGDNQPQHF
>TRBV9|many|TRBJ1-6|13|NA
TGTGCCAGCAGCGTAGATCTGGGTTCACCCCTCCACTTT
CASSVDLGSPLHF
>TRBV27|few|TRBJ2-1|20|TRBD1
TGTGCCAGCAGTTCCCGGGACAGGGGATTAGCCCCAAGCTCCTACAATGAGCAGTTCTTC
CASSSRDRGLAPSSYNEQFF
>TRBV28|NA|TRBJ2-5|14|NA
TGTGCCAGCAGCCGTAGATCCGCCCAAGAGACCCAGTACTTC
CASSRRSAQETQYF
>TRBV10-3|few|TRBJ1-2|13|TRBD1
TGTGCCATCAGTTCTGGACAGGGGAATGGCTACACCTTC
CAISSGQGNGYTF
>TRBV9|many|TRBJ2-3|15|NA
TGTGCCAGCAGCGTAAGCCGGACGGACACAGATACGCAGTATTTT
CASSVSRTDTDTQYF
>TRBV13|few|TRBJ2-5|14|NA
TGTGCCAGCAGCTTAGCAGGGAATAAAGAGACCCAGTACTTC
CASSLAGNKETQYF
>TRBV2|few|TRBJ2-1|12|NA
TGTGCCAGCCGATACGTGAGGGGTGAGCAGTTCTTC
CASRYVRGEQFF
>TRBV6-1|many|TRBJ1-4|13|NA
TGTGCCAGTTCACAGGGAGTTAATGAAAAACTGTTTTTT
CASSQGVNEKLFF
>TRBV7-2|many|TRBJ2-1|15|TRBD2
TGTGCCAGCAGGGGGACTAGCGGGAGGGTGAATGAGCAGTTCTTC
CASRGTSGRVNEQFF
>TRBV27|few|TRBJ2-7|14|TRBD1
TGTGCCAGCAGACCGGGACAGGGGGTGGGAGAGCAGTACTTC
CASRPGQGVGEQYF
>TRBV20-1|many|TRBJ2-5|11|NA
TGCAGTGCCAGTCCCCCAGAGACCCAGTACTTC
CSASPPETQYF
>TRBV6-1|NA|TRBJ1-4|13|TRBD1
TGTGCCATCGGACAGGGGAAGAATGAAAAACTGTTTTTT
CAIGQGKNEKLFF
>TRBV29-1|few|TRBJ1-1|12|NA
TGCAGCGTTGTTAGGGAAAACACTGAAGCTTTCTTT
CSVVRENTEAFF
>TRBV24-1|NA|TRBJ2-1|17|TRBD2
TGTGCCACCAGTGACCCCCGGACTAGCGGGCTGGACAATGAGCAGTTCTTC
CATSDPRTSGLDNEQFF
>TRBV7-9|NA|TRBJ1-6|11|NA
TGTGCCAGCAGCTCCAAATCACCCCTCCACTTT
CASSSKSPLHF
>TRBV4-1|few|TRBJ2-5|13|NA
TGCGCCAGCAGGCTCGCCCTCTCGGAGACCCAGTACTTC
CASRLALSETQYF
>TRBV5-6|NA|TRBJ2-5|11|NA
TGTGCCAGCAGCTACGGACAGACCCAGTACTTC
CASSYGQTQYF
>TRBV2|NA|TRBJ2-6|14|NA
TGTGCCAGCAAGGGGATCGCTGGGGCCAACGTCCTGACTTTC
CASKGIAGANVLTF
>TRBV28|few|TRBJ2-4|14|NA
TGTGCCAGCAGGCGGGAACTAGCCAAAAACATTCAGTACTTC
CASRRELAKNIQYF
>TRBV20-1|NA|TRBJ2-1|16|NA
TGCAGTGCTAGAAAGTCCCCACCGGGGGCACGGAATGAGCAGTTCTTC
CSARKSPPGARNEQFF
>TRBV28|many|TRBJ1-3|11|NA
TGTGCCAGCAGTTTACGAGACACCATATATTTT
CASSLRDTIYF
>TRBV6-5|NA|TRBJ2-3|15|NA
TGTGCCAGCAGTTCCCAATCAGCGGCCACAGATACGCAGTATTTT
CASSSQSAATDTQYF
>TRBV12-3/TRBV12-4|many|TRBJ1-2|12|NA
TGTGCCAGCAGTCCCGACTTCTATGGCTACACCTTC
CASSPDFYGYTF
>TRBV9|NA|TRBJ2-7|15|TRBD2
TGTGCCAGCAGCCCTGGACTAGCGGAATACTACGAGCAGTACTTC
CASSPGLAEYYEQYF
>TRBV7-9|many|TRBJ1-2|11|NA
TGTGCCAGCAGCTTAGAGAACCTCTACACCTTC
CASSLENLYTF
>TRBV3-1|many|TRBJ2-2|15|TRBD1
TGTGCCAGCAGCCTGGGACAGGGACACACCGGGGAGCTGTTTTTT
CASSLGQGHTGELFF
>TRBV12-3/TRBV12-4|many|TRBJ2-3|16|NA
TGTGCCAGCAGTCCCCAACCCCGCGTCGGCACAGATACGCAGTATTTT
CASSPQPRVGTDTQYF